The sequence of this T cell receptor (beta chain) was determined in a study of T cell clonotyping in hematopoietic cell transplantation. Study as a whole: Recipients' pretransplant samples followed cytoreduction. Study-level results: Graft donor and pretransplant recipient Inverse Simpson Index values predicted broader posttransplant TCR diversity.

With 5 bases removed from V and 5 bases from J, the gap between germline ends came to 9 bases. Germline CDR1 and CDR2: SNHLY and FYNNEI. This CDR3 has 12 residues. Generated by immunoSEQ multiplex PCR, the TCRdb table keeps only in-frame clones and is missing some. The sample contains more than 25,000 clones, about 83% of which appear only once. This clone was observed a handful of times. Its antigen remains unidentified. Time point noted: recipient sample about 28 days before transplant, after cytoreduction. The chain has TRBV2 and TRBJ1-2, with unresolved D. The source material was peripheral blood mononuclear cells, sampled before stem cell transplant. The sequence was collected from a woman aged 25 to 39 with chronic myeloid leukemia. Some clones in this sample may be carry-over from other donors' samples. The DNA of the CDR3 is TGTGCCAGCAGTTCCGAAGCGTATGGCTACACCTTC. Its protein product is CASSSEAYGYTF.